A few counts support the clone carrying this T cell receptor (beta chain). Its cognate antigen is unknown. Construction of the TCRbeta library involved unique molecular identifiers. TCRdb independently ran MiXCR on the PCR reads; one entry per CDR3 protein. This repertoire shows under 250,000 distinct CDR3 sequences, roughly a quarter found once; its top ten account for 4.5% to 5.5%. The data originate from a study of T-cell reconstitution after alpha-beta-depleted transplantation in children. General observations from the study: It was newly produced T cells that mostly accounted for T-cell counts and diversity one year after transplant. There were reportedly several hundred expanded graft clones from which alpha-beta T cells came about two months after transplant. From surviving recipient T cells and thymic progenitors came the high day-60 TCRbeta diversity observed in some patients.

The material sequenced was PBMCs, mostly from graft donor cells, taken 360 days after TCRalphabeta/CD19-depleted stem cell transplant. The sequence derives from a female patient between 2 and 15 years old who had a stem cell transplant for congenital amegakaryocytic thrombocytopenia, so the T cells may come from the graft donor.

The CDR3, as DNA: TGTGCCAGCAGTTATTGGGCAGTACAAGAGACCCAGTACTTC. Translated: CASSYWAVQETQYF. The J gene is TRBJ2-5, the V gene TRBV28, with no clear D. Trimming pared 4 bases from V and 2 bases from J, leaving 11 bases between. From germline, CDR1 is MDHEN and CDR2 SYDVKM. The CDR3 spans 14 residues.